This T cell receptor beta chain was captured in a study of cytomegalovirus exposure and HLA in healthy donors. Study context: When 398 donors were genotyped, around 77% of them were found to fall in the Caucasian-associated ancestry cluster.

Regarding this clone: Its antigen remains unidentified.

Primers for the PCR totalled 60 Vbeta and 13 Jbeta. The repertoire was sequenced with immunoSEQ multiplex PCR; TCRdb's copy has only in-frame clones and lacks some. This sample has approximately 200,000 clones, with 79% found just once. With 6 bases removed from V and 4 bases from J, the gap between germline ends came to 13 bases. This CDR3 region has 14 residues. Germline V gives CDR1 SNHLY, CDR2 FYNNEI. Study-wide results and caveats: In vitro data verified a few CMV-associated chains as specific for CMV antigens. Among immune exposure information, only CMV serostatus was available. Productive status was seen about 90% or about 30% of the time for most TCR beta V segments in an earlier analysis.

The chain uses TRBV2 and TRBJ1-5, with D perhaps TRBD1 (6 bases). Input material: PBMCs. The receptor was derived from a young woman in good health and CMV-seropositive. DNA of the CDR3: TGTGCCAGCAGCCCGACAGGTCGAAATCAGCCCCAGCATTTT. As protein: CASSPTGRNQPQHF.